The 10 T cell receptor beta chains in this list originate from one sample, sequenced in a study of T cell responses to AZD1222 COVID-19 vaccine. Measured with immunoSEQ multiplex PCR; TCRdb has only the in-frame clones, and not every one. Of about 56,000 clones listed, approximately 85% are singletons. Source: peripheral blood, taken on day 0 of AZD1222 vaccination. All receptors derive from an adult in good health.

This clone appeared a few times. V and J are TRBV5-1 and TRBJ2-7, with 10 bases fitting TRBD1. This CDR3 has 15 amino acids. In germline, CDR1 is SGHRS, CDR2 YFSETQ. With V trimmed by 4 bases and J by 3 bases, 7 bases remained unmatched. The CDR3: CASSEGQGFFYEQYF. The CDR3 bases are TGCGCCAGCAGCGAGGGACAGGGGTTTTTCTACGAGCAGTACTTC. The whole variable domain, filled in from reference TRBV5-1 and TRBJ2-7, reads KAGVTQTPRYLIKTRGQQVTLSCSPISGHRSVSWYQQTPGQGLQFLFEYFSETQRNKGNFPGRFSGRQFSNSRSEMNVSTLELGDSALYLCASSEGQGFFYEQYFGPGTRLTVT.

This clone was picked up one time. The V gene is TRBV28, the J gene TRBJ1-6; 8 nucleotides match TRBD1. Germline V lookup: CDR1 MDHEN, CDR2 SYDVKM. There are 15 residues in the CDR3. V lost 4 bases and J lost 9; bases outside the gene matches: 8. The CDR3 spells CASSYPGGGGSPLHF. CDR3 nucleotide sequence: TGTGCCAGCAGTTACCCAGGGGGCGGAGGTTCACCCCTCCACTTT.

V usage is TRBV19 and J usage is TRBJ2-5; D is ambiguous. This CDR3 contains 13 residues. The V end was cut by 3 bases, the J end by 5 bases, with 10 bases between. Germline-derived CDR1 and CDR2 are LNHDA and SQIVND (reference sequence). In DNA form, the CDR3 reads TGTGCCAGTAGTATTTTGATTGGCGAGACCCAGTACTTC. This codes for CASSILIGETQYF.

The chain employs TRBV28 and TRBJ2-1; 9 bases align to TRBD1. This CDR3 spans 15 amino acids. Germline V gene data show CDR1 as MDHEN and CDR2 as SYDVKM. V gave up 6 bases and J gave up 10 bases; unmatched junction bases: 13. The DNA for the CDR3 is TGTGCCAGCAGCCAATGGACAGGGGCTGCTTCCGAGCAGTTCTTC. Its protein product is CASSQWTGAASEQFF.

CDR3 nucleotide sequence: TGTGCCAGCAGCCCCGGGACTAGCGGGGGGACGGAGACCCAGTACTTC. Its protein product is CASSPGTSGGTETQYF. The chain links TRBV7-2 to TRBJ2-5, with 15 bases identical to TRBD2. V lost 5 bases, J lost 5 bases, and 6 bases stayed unmatched. CDR3 size: 16 residues. Germline CDR1 is SGHTA and CDR2 is FQGNSA. Filled out from reference TRBV7-2 and TRBJ2-5, the complete variable domain reads GAGVSQSPSNKVTEKGKDVELRCDPISGHTALYWYRQSLGQGLEFLIYFQGNSAPDKSGLPSDRFSAERTGGSVSTLTIQRTQQEDSAVYLCASSPGTSGGTETQYFGPGTRLLVL.

The chain couples TRBV25-1 to TRBJ1-2; the match to TRBD1 covers 7 bases. J lost 4 bases, V lost 8 bases, and 7 bases had no gene match. The CDR3 extends over 13 amino acids. Germline CDR1 MGHDK, CDR2 SYGVNS. DNA for the CDR3: TGTGCCAGCGCTACAGGGGCGAGCTATGGCTACACCTTC. Its protein product is CASATGASYGYTF.

V and J are TRBV5-6 and TRBJ2-1; 10 positions match TRBD1. This CDR3 is 15 amino acids long. Unmatched junction bases numbered 4, after V lost 0 bases and J lost 7 bases. The germline CDR1 and CDR2 sequences are SGHDT and YYEEEE. CDR3 in DNA: TGTGCCAGCAGCTTGGACGGACAGGGGGGTAATGAGCAGTTCTTC. Its protein is CASSLDGQGGNEQFF.

This chain connects TRBV29-1 to TRBJ2-1, with 8 positions matching TRBD2. Germline CDR1 reads SQVTM; CDR2 reads ANQGSEA. After removal of 4 bases from V and 6 bases from J, the junction contained 17 bases not matched to a gene. CDR3 length equals 17 residues. In nucleotides, the CDR3 is TGCAGCGTTGGGGGGGTTATTAGCGGGGTCCCGCCCAATGAGCAGTTCTTC. Translation: CSVGGVISGVPPNEQFF.

The V gene is TRBV5-4, the J gene TRBJ2-1; D unresolved. This CDR3 spans 11 amino acids. V dropped 3 bases and J dropped 8 bases, with 6 bases sitting between them. CDR1 and CDR2 (germline): SGHNT, YYREEE (reference sequence). CDR3 in amino acids: CASSSLDEQFF. DNA for the CDR3: TGTGCCAGCAGCTCCCTAGATGAGCAGTTCTTC.

The chain has TRBV18 and TRBJ2-2; D may be TRBD1 (6 bases). Trimming pared 1 base from V and 4 bases from J, leaving 19 bases between. CDR3 length: 18 amino acids. Germline lookup yields CDR1 KGHSH and CDR2 LQKENI. For the CDR3, the DNA is TGTGCCAGCTCACCACGAGGAATGGGGGCGTCCGGCACCGGGGAGCTGTTTTTT. Translated: CASSPRGMGASGTGELFF.